The clone carrying this T cell receptor beta chain occurred a few times. What it binds is unknown. In the PCR, 60 Vbeta and 13 Jbeta primers were used. Data came from immunoSEQ multiplex PCR; TCRdb stores just in-frame clones and leaves some out. Of some 190,000 clones in the sample, roughly 80% were seen once. This sample was included in a study of cytomegalovirus exposure and HLA in healthy donors. Broader study findings: For cytomegalovirus status, the classifier reportedly gave diagnoses with high specificity and sensitivity. Sequencing artifact likely explains a cluster of highly shared sequence variants.

Germline CDR1 is SGHRS and CDR2 is YFSETQ. V lost 5 bases and J lost 8; bases outside the gene matches: 16. CDR3 length equals 16 residues. The receptor comes from a man aged 35-49 years in good health and CMV-seronegative. The specimen was PBMCs. The chain links TRBV5-1 to TRBJ2-1; 7 positions agree with TRBD2. In nucleotides, the CDR3 is TGCGCCAGCAGACCCGGGGGGAGGGCAGCTGGCGATGAGCAGTTCTTC. Its protein is CASRPGGRAAGDEQFF.